This TCR beta chain appears in the sequencing data of a study of blood T cell repertoires in COVID-19. Only in-frame clones appear in the TCRdb table, and some are missing; sequencing was by immunoSEQ multiplex PCR. The sample lists about 140,000 clones; 90% were seen once. Germline trimming cut 3 bases from V and 4 bases from J; bases unmatched to any gene: 9. Germline V gene sequence: CDR1 SGDLS, CDR2 YYNGEE. The CDR3 covers 16 residues. This clonotype originated in a woman aged 80 or older with acute or convalescent COVID-19. The rearrangement joins TRBV9 to TRBJ1-3; 8 bases map to TRBD1. The sample was peripheral blood. This CDR3 reads CASSAPGTGVGNTIYF. The CDR3 region has the DNA TGTGCCAGCAGCGCACCCGGGACAGGTGTCGGAAACACCATATATTTT.